A single sample gave rise to the 15 T cell receptor beta chains below, sequenced in a study of T cell repertoires in cytomegalovirus infection. TCRdb redid the calling of the reads with MiXCR, one entry per CDR3 protein. In the table there are around 740,000 distinct CDR3 sequences, 35% to 45% of which are singletons. The sample consisted of PBMCs. The receptors originated from a human donor in good health (CMV status not recorded). Some clones in this sample may be carry-over from other donors' samples.

J is TRBJ1-6 and V is TRBV7-2; D is unresolved. The germline CDR1 and CDR2 sequences are SGHTA and FQGNSA. The V end was cut by 4 bases, the J end by 8 bases, with 9 bases between. The CDR3 runs 13 residues. CDR3 in amino acids: CASSSQEHSPLHF. DNA of the CDR3: TGTGCCAGCAGCTCCCAGGAGCATTCACCCCTCCACTTT.

This clonotype was recorded at least ten times. CDR3: CASSLEDNTGELFF. DNA of the CDR3: TGTGCCAGCAGCTTAGAAGATAACACCGGGGAGCTGTTTTTT. The V and J genes are TRBV7-8 and TRBJ2-2; D is uncertain. CDR1 and CDR2 (germline): SGHVS, FQNEAQ. Trimming stripped 1 base from V and 2 bases from J, with 5 bases between. The CDR3 totals 14 residues.

A remark on this clonotype: Relative to the germline gene, one junction end is altered; a read error may explain this. V usage is TRBV7-9 and J usage is TRBJ2-1; 7 bases align to TRBD1. CDR1 and CDR2 (germline): SEHNR, FQNEAQ (reference sequence). The CDR3 contains 13 residues. Written as DNA, the CDR3 is TGTGCCAGCAGCCAAGGGGGCACGAATGAGCAGTTATTC. Its protein is CASSQGGTNEQLF.

Only one count was recorded for this clonotype. The CDR3 DNA reads TGTGCCAGCGAGCCCCGGGCCCGATTACACTATGGCTACACCTTC. This codes for CASEPRARLHYGYTF. The chain combines TRBV13 with TRBJ1-2; D unclear. Germline lookup yields CDR1 PRHDT and CDR2 FYEKMQ (reference sequence). V dropped 8 bases and J dropped 3 bases, with 19 bases sitting between them. The CDR3 runs 15 residues.

A remark on this clonotype: The conserved final phenylalanine or tryptophan is absent from the CDR3, which likely points to a read error. The rearrangement links TRBV6-6 to TRBJ1-1; no firm D call. The CDR3 is made up of 15 amino acids. Germline CDR1 reads MNHNY; CDR2 reads SVGAGI (reference sequence). V lost 2 bases to trimming and J lost 6 bases, with 16 bases between them. The CDR3 region has the DNA TGTGCCAGCAGTTACCCCCATAGATCGGGCCCTGAAGCTTTCTGT. This translates into CASSYPHRSGPEAFC.

This clonotype appeared a few times. This chain links TRBV6-1 with TRBJ1-1; 7 bases map to TRBD1. CDR3 length: 15 amino acids. The ends lost 4 bases at V and 11 bases at J; junction bases unmatched: 16. Germline V gene sequence: CDR1 MNHNS, CDR2 SASEGT. CDR3 DNA sequence: TGTGCCAGCAGTGGCGAGACCCGGACAGGTTTTACTGCTTTCTTT. Protein product: CASSGETRTGFTAFF.

The rearrangement uses TRBV7-4 and TRBJ1-5; perhaps TRBD1 as D (6 bases). V lost 4 bases and J 4 bases, leaving 14 bases between the germline ends. The CDR3 loop spans 15 amino acids. Germline loops: CDR1 SGHVT, CDR2 SQSDAQ. In DNA form, the CDR3 reads TGTGCCAGCAGCTCCGACGGGGACATGAATCAGCCCCAGCATTTT. Protein product: CASSSDGDMNQPQHF.

In regard to this clonotype: As the CDR3 is not closed by the conserved phenylalanine or tryptophan, this likely results from a read error. The genes are TRBV4-1 and TRBJ1-2, with TRBD1 matching over 9 bases. Germline trimming cut 4 bases from V and 4 bases from J; bases unmatched to any gene: 13. CDR1 and CDR2 from the germline V gene are MGHRA and YSYEKL. CDR3 length: 17 amino acids. The CDR3, as DNA: TGCGCCAGCAGCCTCGGGACAGGGATGGAAGGGGCCTATGGCTACACCTTA. Protein: CASSLGTGMEGAYGYTL.

The V gene is TRBV30, the J gene TRBJ2-7; 9 bases line up with TRBD1. CDR3 length: 12 amino acids. V shed 8 bases, J shed 2 bases, and the junction held 4 bases outside the gene matches. Germline V CDR1 and CDR2: GTSNPN, SVGIG (reference sequence). CDR3 region: CAGDRVPYEQYF. Here the CDR3 DNA reads TGTGCCGGGGACAGGGTCCCCTACGAGCAGTACTTC.

The J gene is TRBJ2-1, the V gene TRBV7-9; 7 bases are a match to TRBD2. The trim removed 5 bases at V and 8 bases at J, leaving 27 bases unmatched. CDR1 and CDR2 from the germline V gene are SEHNR and FQNEAQ (reference sequence). The CDR3 runs 20 residues. The CDR3 DNA sequence: TGTGCCAGCAGCAAACCGCCGGCGGCATCTACCGGGACTAAGTATGATGAGCAGTTCTTC. It translates to CASSKPPAASTGTKYDEQFF.

The gene calls are TRBV2 and TRBJ2-2, with 8 bases that match TRBD1. CDR3 length: 14 amino acids. Losses at the gene ends were 7 bases for V and 6 bases for J; bases not matched to a gene: 7. Germline V gives CDR1 SNHLY, CDR2 FYNNEI. The chain's CDR3 is CASKSDREAGELFF. The CDR3 DNA is TGTGCCAGCAAATCGGACAGGGAGGCCGGGGAGCTGTTTTTT.

The chain recombines TRBV5-6 with TRBJ2-1; the D gene is possibly TRBD1 (6 bases). Trimming left V 4 bases short and J 6 bases short, with 11 bases between. This CDR3 region has 13 residues. Looked up from germline, CDR1 is SGHDT and CDR2 is YYEEEE. CDR3 in amino acids: CASSVQQGNEQFF. The CDR3 coding sequence is TGTGCCAGCAGCGTACAACAGGGCAATGAGCAGTTCTTC.

This clonotype was counted ten times or more. CDR3 sequence: CAISEAENTEAFF. CDR3 sequence (DNA): TGTGCCATCAGTGAAGCCGAGAACACTGAAGCTTTCTTT. The chain couples TRBV10-3 to TRBJ1-1; D not certain. CDR1 ENHRY and CDR2 SYGVKD come from the germline V gene. The CDR3 has 13 residues. Trimming took 3 bases from V and 1 from J, leaving 6 bases between them.

This clonotype was counted many times. This chain uses TRBV28 with TRBJ1-4; weak D call: TRBD1 (6 bases). In germline, CDR1 is MDHEN, CDR2 SYDVKM. V lost 6 bases and J 4 bases, leaving 21 bases between the germline ends. The CDR3 loop spans 17 amino acids. The CDR3 here is CASSYLSRTVDNEKLFF. CDR3 bases: TGTGCCAGCAGCTATTTATCCCGGACAGTCGATAATGAAAAACTGTTTTTT.

The chain recombines TRBV28 with TRBJ1-2; 7 bases fit TRBD1. Germline-derived CDR1 and CDR2 are MDHEN and SYDVKM. V lost 7 bases, J lost 7 bases, and 12 bases stayed unmatched. This CDR3 spans 14 amino acids. The DNA for the CDR3 is TGTGCCAGCACCCTACAGGGGACCCGGGGTGGCTACACCTTC. Protein sequence: CASTLQGTRGGYTF.